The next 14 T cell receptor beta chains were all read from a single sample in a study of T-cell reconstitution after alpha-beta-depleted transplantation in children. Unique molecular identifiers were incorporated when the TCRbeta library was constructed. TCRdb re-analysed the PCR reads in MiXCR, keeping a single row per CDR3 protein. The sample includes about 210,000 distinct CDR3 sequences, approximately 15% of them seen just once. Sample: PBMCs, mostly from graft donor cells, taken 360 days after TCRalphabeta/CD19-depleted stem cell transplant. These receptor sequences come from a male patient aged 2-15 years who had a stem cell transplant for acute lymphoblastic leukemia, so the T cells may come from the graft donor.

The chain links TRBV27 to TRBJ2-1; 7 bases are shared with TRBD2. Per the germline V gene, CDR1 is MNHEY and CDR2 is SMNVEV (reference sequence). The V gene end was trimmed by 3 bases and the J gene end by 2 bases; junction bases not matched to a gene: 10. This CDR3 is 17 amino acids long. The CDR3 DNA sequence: TGTGCCAGCAGTTTGGGGTACAAGCGGGGTCCCTACAATGAGCAGTTCTTC. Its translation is CASSLGYKRGPYNEQFF.

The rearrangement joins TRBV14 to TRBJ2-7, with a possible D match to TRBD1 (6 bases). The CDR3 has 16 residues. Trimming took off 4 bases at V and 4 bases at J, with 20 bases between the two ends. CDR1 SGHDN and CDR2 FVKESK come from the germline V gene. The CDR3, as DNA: TGTGCCAGCAGCCCTATACAGGGCTATCCCTTATACGAGCAGTACTTC. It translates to CASSPIQGYPLYEQYF.

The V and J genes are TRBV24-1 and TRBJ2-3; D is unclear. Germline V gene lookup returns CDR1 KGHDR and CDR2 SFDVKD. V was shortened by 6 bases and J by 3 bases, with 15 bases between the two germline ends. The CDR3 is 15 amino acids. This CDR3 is CATSNSEVTTDTQYF. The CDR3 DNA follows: TGTGCCACCAGTAATTCAGAAGTAACGACAGATACGCAGTATTTT.

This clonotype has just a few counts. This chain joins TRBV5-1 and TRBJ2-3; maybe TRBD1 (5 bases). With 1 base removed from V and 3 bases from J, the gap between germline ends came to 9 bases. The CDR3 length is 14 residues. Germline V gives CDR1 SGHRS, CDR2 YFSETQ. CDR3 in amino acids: CASSLTGMTDTQYF. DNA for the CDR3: TGCGCCAGCAGCTTGACAGGAATGACAGATACGCAGTATTTT.

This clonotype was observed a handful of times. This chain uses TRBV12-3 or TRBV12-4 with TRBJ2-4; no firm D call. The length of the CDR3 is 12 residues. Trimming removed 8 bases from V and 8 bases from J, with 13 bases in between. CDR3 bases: TGTGCCAGCTCTCTGCCTGTGGACATTCAGTACTTC. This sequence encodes CASSLPVDIQYF.

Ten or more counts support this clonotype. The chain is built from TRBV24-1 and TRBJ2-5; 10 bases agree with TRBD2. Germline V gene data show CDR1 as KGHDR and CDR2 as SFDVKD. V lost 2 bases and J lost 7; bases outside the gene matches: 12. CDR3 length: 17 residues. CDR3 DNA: TGTGCCACCAGTGATTCCGGGACTAGCGCGTCTAAAGGGACCCAGTACTTC. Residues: CATSDSGTSASKGTQYF.

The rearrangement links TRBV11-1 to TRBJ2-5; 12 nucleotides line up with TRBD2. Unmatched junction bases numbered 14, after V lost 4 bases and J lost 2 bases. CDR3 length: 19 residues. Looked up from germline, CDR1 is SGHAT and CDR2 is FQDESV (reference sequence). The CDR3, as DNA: TGTGCCAGCAGCTCCCTCTGGTCGACTAGCGGGAGTGTTCAAGAGACCCAGTACTTC. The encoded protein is CASSSLWSTSGSVQETQYF.

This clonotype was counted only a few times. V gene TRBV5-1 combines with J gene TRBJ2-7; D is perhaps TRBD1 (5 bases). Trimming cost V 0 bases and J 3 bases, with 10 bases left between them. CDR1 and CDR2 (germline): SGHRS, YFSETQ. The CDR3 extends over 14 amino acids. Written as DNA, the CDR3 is TGCGCCAGCAGCTTGGTCCCAGGGATCTACGAGCAGTACTTC. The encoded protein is CASSLVPGIYEQYF.

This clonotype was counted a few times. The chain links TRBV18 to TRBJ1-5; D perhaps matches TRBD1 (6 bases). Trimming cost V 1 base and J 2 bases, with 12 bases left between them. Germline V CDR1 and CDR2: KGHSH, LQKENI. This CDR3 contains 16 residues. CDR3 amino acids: CASSPRAGEGNQPQHF. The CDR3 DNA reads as TGTGCCAGCTCACCACGGGCAGGGGAGGGCAATCAGCCCCAGCATTTT. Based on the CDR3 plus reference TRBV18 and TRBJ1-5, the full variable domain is NAGVMQNPRHLVRRRGQEARLRCSPMKGHSHVYWYRQLPEEGLKFMVYLQKENIIDESGMPKERFSAEFPKEGPSILRIQQVVRGDSAAYFCASSPRAGEGNQPQHFGDGTRLSIL.

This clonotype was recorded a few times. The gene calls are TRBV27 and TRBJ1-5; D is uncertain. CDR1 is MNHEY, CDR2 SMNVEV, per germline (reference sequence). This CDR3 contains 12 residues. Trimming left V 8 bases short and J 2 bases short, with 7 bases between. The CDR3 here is CASGRGNQPQHF. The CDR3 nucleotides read TGTGCCAGCGGGAGGGGCAATCAGCCCCAGCATTTT.

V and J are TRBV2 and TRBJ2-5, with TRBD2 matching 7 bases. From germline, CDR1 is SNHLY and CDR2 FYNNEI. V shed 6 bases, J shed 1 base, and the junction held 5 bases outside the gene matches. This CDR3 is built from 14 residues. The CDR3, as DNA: TGTGCCAGCAGGCCGGGACTAACCCAAGAGACCCAGTACTTC. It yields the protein CASRPGLTQETQYF.

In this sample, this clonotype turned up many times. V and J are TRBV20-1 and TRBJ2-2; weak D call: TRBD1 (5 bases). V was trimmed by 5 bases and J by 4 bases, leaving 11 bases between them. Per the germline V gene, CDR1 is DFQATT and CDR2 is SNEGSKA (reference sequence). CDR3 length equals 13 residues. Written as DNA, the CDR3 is TGCAGTGCTCCCGACAGTCCCACCGGGGAGCTGTTTTTT. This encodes CSAPDSPTGELFF.

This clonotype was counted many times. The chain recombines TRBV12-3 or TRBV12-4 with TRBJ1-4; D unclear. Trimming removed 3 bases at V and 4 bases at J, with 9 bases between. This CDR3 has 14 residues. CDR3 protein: CASSFGQLNEKLFF. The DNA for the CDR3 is TGTGCCAGCAGTTTCGGGCAGCTTAATGAAAAACTGTTTTTT.

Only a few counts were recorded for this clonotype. The CDR3 DNA is TGTGCCATCAGTCAGGGGGCGGGCACTGAAGCTTTCTTT. Its protein product is CAISQGAGTEAFF. The gene calls are TRBV10-3 and TRBJ1-1, with 8 bases that match TRBD1. After removal of 5 bases from V and 4 bases from J, the junction contained 3 bases not matched to a gene. Germline V gene lookup returns CDR1 ENHRY and CDR2 SYGVKD. CDR3 length equals 13 residues.